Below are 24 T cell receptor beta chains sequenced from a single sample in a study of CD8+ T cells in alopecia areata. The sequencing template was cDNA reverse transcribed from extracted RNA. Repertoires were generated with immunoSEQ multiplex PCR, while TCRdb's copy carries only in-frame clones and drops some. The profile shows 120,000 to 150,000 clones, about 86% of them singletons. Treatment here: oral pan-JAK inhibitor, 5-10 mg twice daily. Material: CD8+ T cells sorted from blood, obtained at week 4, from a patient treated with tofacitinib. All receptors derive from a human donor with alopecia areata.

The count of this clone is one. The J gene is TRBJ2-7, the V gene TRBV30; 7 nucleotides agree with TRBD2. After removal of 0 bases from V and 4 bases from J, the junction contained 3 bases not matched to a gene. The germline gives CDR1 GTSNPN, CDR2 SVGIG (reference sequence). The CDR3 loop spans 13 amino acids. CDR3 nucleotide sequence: TGTGCCTGGAGTGTGGCTAGCGGATACGAGCAGTACTTC. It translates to CAWSVASGYEQYF.

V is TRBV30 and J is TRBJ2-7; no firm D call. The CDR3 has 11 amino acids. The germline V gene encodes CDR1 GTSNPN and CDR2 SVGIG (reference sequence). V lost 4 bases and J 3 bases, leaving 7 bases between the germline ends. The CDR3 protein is CAWIINYEQYF. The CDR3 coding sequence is TGTGCCTGGATCATCAACTACGAGCAGTACTTC.

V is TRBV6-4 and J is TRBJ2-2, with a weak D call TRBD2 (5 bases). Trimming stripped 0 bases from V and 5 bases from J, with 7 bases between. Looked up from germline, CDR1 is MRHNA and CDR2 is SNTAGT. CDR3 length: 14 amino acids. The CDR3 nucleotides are TGTGCCAGCAGTGACTCGGGAGTTACCGGGGAGCTGTTTTTT. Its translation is CASSDSGVTGELFF.

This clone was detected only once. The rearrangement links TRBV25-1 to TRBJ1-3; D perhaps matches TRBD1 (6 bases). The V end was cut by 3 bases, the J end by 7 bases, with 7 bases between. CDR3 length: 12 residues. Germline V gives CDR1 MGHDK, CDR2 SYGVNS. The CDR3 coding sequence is TGTGCCAGCAGTGATACAGGGAACACCATATATTTT. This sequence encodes CASSDTGNTIYF.

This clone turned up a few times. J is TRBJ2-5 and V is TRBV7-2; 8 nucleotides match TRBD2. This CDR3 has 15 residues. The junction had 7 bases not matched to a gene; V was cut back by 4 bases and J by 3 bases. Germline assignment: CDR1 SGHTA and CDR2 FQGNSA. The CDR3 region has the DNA TGTGCCAGCAGCTCTTCAGCGGGAGTAAAAGAGACCCAGTACTTC. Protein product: CASSSSAGVKETQYF.

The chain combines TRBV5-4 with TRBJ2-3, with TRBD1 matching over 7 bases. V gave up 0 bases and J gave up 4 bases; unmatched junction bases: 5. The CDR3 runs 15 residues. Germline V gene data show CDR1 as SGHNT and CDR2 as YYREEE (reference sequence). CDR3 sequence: CASSLEFQGADTQYF. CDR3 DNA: TGTGCCAGCAGCTTGGAATTTCAGGGGGCAGATACGCAGTATTTT.

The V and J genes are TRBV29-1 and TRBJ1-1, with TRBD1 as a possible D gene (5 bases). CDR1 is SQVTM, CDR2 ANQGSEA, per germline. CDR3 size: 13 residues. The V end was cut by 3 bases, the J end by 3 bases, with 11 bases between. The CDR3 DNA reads TGCAGCGTTGAGGGGGTCTCGGACACTGAAGCTTTCTTT. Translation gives CSVEGVSDTEAFF.

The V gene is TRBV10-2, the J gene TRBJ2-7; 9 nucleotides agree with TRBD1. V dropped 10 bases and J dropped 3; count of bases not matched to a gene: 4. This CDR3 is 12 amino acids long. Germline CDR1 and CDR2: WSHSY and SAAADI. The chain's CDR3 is CAILTGGYEQYF. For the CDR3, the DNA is TGCGCCATCCTGACAGGGGGCTACGAGCAGTACTTC.

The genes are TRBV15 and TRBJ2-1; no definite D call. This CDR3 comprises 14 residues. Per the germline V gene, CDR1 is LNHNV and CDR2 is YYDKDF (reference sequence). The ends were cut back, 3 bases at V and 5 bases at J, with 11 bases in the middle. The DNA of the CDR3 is TGTGCCACCAGCAGCGGACGTAACCACAATGAGCAGTTCTTC. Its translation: CATSSGRNHNEQFF.

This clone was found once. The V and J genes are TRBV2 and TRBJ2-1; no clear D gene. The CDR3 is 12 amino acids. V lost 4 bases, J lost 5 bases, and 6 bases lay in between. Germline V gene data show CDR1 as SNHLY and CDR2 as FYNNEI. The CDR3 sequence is CASSAYDNEQFF. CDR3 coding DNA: TGTGCCAGCAGTGCCTATGACAATGAGCAGTTCTTC.

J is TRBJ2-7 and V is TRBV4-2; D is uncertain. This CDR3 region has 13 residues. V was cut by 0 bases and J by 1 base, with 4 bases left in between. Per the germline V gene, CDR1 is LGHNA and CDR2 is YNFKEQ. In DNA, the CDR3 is TGTGCCAGCAGCCAAGACTATTCCTACGAGCAGTACTTC. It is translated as CASSQDYSYEQYF.

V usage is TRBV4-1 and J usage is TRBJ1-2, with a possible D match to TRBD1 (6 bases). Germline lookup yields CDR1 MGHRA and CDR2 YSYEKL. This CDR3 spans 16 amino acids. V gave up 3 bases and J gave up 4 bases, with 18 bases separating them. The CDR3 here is CASSQAGQSPIYGYTF. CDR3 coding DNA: TGCGCCAGCAGCCAGGCGGGACAATCCCCTATCTATGGCTACACCTTC.

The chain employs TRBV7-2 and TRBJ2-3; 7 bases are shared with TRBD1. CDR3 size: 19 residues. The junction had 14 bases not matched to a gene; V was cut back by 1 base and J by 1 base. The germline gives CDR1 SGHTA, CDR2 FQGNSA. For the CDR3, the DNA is TGTGCCAGCAGCTTAGTAGAGGGGAGACAGGGAATAGGCACAGATACGCAGTATTTT. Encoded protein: CASSLVEGRQGIGTDTQYF.

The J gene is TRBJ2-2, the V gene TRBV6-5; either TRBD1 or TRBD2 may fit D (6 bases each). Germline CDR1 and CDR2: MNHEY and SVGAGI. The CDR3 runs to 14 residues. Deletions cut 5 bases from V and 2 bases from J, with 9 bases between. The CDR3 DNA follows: TGTGCCAGCAGTGGAGGGACAAACACCGGGGAGCTGTTTTTT. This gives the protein CASSGGTNTGELFF.

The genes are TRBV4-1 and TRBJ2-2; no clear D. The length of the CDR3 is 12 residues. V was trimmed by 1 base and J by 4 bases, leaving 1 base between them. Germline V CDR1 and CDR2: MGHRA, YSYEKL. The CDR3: CASSQVTGELFF. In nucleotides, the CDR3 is TGCGCCAGCAGCCAAGTCACCGGGGAGCTGTTTTTT.

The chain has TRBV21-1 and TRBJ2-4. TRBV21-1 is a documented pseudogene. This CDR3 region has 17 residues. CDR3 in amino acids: CASSNKGEAAVEFFQYF. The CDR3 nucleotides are TGTGCCAGCAGCAATAAAGGGGAAGCGGCCGTGGAGTTCTTTCAGTACTTC.

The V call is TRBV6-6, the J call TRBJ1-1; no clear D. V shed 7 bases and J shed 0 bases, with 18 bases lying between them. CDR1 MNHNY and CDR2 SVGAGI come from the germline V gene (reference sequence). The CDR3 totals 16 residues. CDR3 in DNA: TGTGCCAGCAAGGTGTTGGCAGACCTTATGAACACTGAAGCTTTCTTT. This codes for CASKVLADLMNTEAFF.

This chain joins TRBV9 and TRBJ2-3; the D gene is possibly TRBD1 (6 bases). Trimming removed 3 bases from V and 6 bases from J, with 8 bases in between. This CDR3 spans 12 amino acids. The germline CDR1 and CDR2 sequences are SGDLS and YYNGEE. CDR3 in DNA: TGTGCCAGCAGCGGACAGGCGGATACGCAGTATTTT. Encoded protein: CASSGQADTQYF. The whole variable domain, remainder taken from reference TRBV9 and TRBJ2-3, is DSGVTQTPKHLITATGQRVTLRCSPRSGDLSVYWYQQSLDQGLQFLIQYYNGEERAKGNILERFSAQQFPDLHSELNLSSLELGDSALYFCASSGQADTQYFGPGTRLTVL.

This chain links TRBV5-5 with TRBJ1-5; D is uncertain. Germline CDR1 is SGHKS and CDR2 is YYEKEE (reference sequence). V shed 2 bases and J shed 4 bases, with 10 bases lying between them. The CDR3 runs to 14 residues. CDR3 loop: CASSFGDGNQPQHF. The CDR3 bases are TGTGCCAGCAGCTTCGGAGACGGTAATCAGCCCCAGCATTTT.

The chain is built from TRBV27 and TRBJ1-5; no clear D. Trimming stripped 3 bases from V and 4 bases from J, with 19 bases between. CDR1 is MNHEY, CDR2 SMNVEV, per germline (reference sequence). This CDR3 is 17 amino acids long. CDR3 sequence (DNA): TGTGCCAGCAGTTTCCTCGGGGTCCGGGTCCCTAATCAGCCCCAGCATTTT. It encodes CASSFLGVRVPNQPQHF.

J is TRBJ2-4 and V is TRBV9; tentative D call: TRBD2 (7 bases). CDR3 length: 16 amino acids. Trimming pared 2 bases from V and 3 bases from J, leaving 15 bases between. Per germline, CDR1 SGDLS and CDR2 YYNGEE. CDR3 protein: CASSVGGGRGKNIQYF. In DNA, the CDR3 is TGTGCCAGCAGCGTGGGAGGGGGACGGGGCAAAAACATTCAGTACTTC.

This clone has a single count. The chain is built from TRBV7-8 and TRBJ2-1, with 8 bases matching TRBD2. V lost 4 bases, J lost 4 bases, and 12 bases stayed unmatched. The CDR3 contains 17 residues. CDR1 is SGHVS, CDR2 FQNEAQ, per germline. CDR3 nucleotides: TGTGCCAGCAGCTCACCGGGACTAGGAATGACTTACAATGAGCAGTTCTTC. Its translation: CASSSPGLGMTYNEQFF.

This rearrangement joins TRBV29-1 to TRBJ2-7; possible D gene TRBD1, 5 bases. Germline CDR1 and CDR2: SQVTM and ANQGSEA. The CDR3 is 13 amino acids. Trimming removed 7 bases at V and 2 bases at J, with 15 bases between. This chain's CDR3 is CSAEDTTTYEQYF. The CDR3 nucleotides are TGCAGCGCAGAGGACACAACTACCTACGAGCAGTACTTC.

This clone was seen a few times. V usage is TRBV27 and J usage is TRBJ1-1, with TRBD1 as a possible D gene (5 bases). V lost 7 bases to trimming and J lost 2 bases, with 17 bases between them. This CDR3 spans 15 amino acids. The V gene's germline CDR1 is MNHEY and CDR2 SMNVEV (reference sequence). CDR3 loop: CASKWDARENTEAFF. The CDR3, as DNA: TGTGCCAGCAAATGGGACGCACGGGAAAACACTGAAGCTTTCTTT.